Reported below is one T cell receptor (beta chain). This clone's antigen is unknown. No qualities accompany the bases; no much larger clone lies one base away. The library was produced with the immunoSEQ multiplex PCR assay. The study's own analysis went as follows. A statistical classification framework was built to diagnose cytomegalovirus status from the catalog of TCR beta chain sequences. The table was pulled from immuneACCESS by TCRdb, which kept in-frame rearrangements only. Such tables lose some clones; where checked, under half of the loss comes from unresolved V genes, and the rest has no known cause. The D gene and trimming were derived from the DNA, and the V and J assignments and clone size from that table. The sample yields roughly 250,000 clones; about 87% were counted once. In total, the top ten clones hold 2.6% of the sample. This entry comes from a study of cytomegalovirus exposure and HLA in healthy donors (dated by TCRdb to about 2017). For context, the study as a whole: The 666 repertoires of the first cohort and the 95 to 150 validation repertoires were produced on the same platform, according to a later analysis. The aim of the study was to test whether cataloging public T cell receptors could identify signatures of past pathogen exposure. To predict cytomegalovirus infection status, the study combined high-throughput TCR immunosequencing, statistical association of individual TCRs with disease status, and machine learning. In addition to the first cohort of 666 subjects, a separate validation cohort of approximately 120 different subjects was used.

Beyond this particular receptor, the publication reports: In a later analysis, TCRs clustered in the first cohort were found to also tend to co-occur in the roughly 110 validation repertoires, with approximately 95% of cluster scores above 0. In vitro tests confirmed that a few of the cytomegalovirus-associated TCR beta chains recognize cytomegalovirus antigens. All 120 or so repertoires were used to score co-occurrence in the validation cohort in a later analysis, because that analysis had no HLA typing for the cohort. Across donors, most TCR sequences were observed very rarely, whereas some public TCRs were present in many individuals. A total of 150 to 200 TCR beta chains were listed by the study as associated with cytomegalovirus. It was suggested by the authors that the approach could potentially be generalized to other disease states and immunological phenotypes. Cytomegalovirus status was reported to be diagnosed by the classifier with high specificity and sensitivity in both the original and validation cohorts.

From a lookup of the germline V gene (reference sequence), CDR1 and CDR2 are SEHNR and FQNEAQ. V is clipped by 1 base and J by 6 bases, and the sequence between their germline boundaries is 13 bases long. CDR3 length: 15 amino acids, cysteine to phenylalanine. Left in the record is the CDR3 DNA by itself, 45 bases read in frame from the first base. Separate from the approximately 700-subject first cohort, the validation cohort of 90 to 150 subjects was the group to which the donors belonged. The TCR sequence derives from a man aged 18 to 35 in good health and CMV-seronegative. This sequence uses TRBV7-9 and TRBJ2-1, with TRBD2 perhaps the D gene, on 5 matching bases. Sequencing was done on a sample of PBMCs. The CDR3 in this case is CASSLVEGWGNEQFF. The bases are TGTGCCAGCAGCTTAGTTGAGGGCTGGGGCAATGAGCAGTTCTTC.